The next 8 T cell receptor beta chains were all read from a single sample in a study of blood T cell repertoires in COVID-19 (dated by TCRdb to about 2020). Libraries were made using the immunoSEQ multiplex PCR assay. Held by TCRdb, this immuneACCESS table contains in-frame sequences only and omits some clones. Under half of the omission traces to an unresolved V gene where checked; the cause of the rest is unknown. In this sample the table shows about 190,000 clones, 83% of which occur a single time. Under 7.5% of the sample is in the top ten clones. The specimen was peripheral blood. Receptor source: a woman in her thirties or forties with acute or convalescent COVID-19.

The genes are TRBV19 and TRBJ2-1; D might be TRBD2 (5 bases). V was trimmed by 5 bases and J by 0 bases, leaving 17 bases between them. Germline values: CDR1 LNHDA, CDR2 SQIVND (reference sequence). The CDR3 is 17 residues long. As DNA, the CDR3 is TGTGCCAGTAGTCCCCCCGAGGGCAGTAGCTCCTACAATGAGCAGTTCTTC. This encodes CASSPPEGSSSYNEQFF. The full variable domain, with the rest looked up from reference TRBV19 and TRBJ2-1, is DGGITQSPKYLFRKEGQNVTLSCEQNLNHDAMYWYRQDPGQGLRLIYYSQIVNDFQKGDIAEGYSVSREKKESFPLTVTSAQKNPTAFYLCASSPPEGSSSYNEQFFGPGTRLTVL.

The genes are TRBV13 and TRBJ2-3; 14 bases fit TRBD2. With 5 bases clipped from V and 3 bases from J, the junction kept 10 bases outside the gene matches. Germline V gene lookup returns CDR1 PRHDT and CDR2 FYEKMQ (reference sequence). CDR3 length equals 18 residues. Here the CDR3 DNA reads TGTGCCAGCAGCACCACCGGGACTAGCGGGAGAGGTACAGATACGCAGTATTTT. Translated, it gives CASSTTGTSGRGTDTQYF. The whole variable domain, remainder taken from reference TRBV13 and TRBJ2-3, is AAGVIQSPRHLIKEKRETATLKCYPIPRHDTVYWYQQGPGQDPQFLISFYEKMQSDKGSIPDRFSAQQFSDYHSELNMSSLELGDSALYFCASSTTGTSGRGTDTQYFGPGTRLTVL.

V and J are TRBV29-1 and TRBJ1-2, with D unclear. V was cut by 0 bases and J by 4 bases, with 3 bases left in between. In germline, CDR1 is SQVTM, CDR2 ANQGSEA. CDR3 size: 11 residues. The CDR3 loop is CSVEEAYGYTF. The DNA for the CDR3 is TGCAGCGTTGAAGAGGCCTATGGCTACACCTTC.

This clone was observed a single time. The rearrangement joins TRBV3-1 (or the pseudogene TRBV3-2) to TRBJ1-2; 10 bases align to TRBD1. Germline V gene sequence: CDR1 LGHDT, CDR2 YNNKEL (reference sequence). The CDR3 sequence is 14 residues long. Unmatched junction bases numbered 7, after V lost 1 base and J lost 11 bases. For the CDR3, the DNA is TGTGCCAGCAGCCAAGGCAGCCGGGACAGGGGATACACCTTC. Residues: CASSQGSRDRGYTF.

The rearrangement uses TRBV5-5 and TRBJ2-7; 7 bases agree with TRBD1. This CDR3 contains 14 residues. V gave up 0 bases and J gave up 2 bases; unmatched junction bases: 2. The V gene's germline CDR1 is SGHKS and CDR2 YYEKEE (reference sequence). The CDR3 loop is CASSLATGTYEQYF. CDR3 coding DNA: TGTGCCAGCAGCTTGGCGACAGGGACCTACGAGCAGTACTTC. Supplemented by reference TRBV5-5 and TRBJ2-7, the full variable domain reads DAGVTQSPTHLIKTRGQQVTLRCSPISGHKSVSWYQQVLGQGPQFIFQYYEKEERGRGNFPDRFSARQFPNYSSELNVNALLLGDSALYLCASSLATGTYEQYFGPGTRLTVT.

The chain joins TRBV4-2 to TRBJ2-1; 8 bases map to TRBD2. V was clipped by 0 bases and J by 7 bases; unmatched bases: 8. CDR3 length: 16 residues. The germline CDR1 and CDR2 sequences are LGHNA and YNFKEQ. The CDR3 nucleotides read TGTGCCAGCAGCCAAGATCAGAGCGGGAGTCTGAATGAGCAGTTCTTC. As protein: CASSQDQSGSLNEQFF.

The chain has TRBV10-1 and TRBJ2-2; 7 nucleotides agree with TRBD2. The CDR3 is made up of 17 amino acids. With V trimmed by 3 bases and J by 0 bases, 7 bases remained unmatched. Germline CDR1 WNHNN, CDR2 SYGVQD (reference sequence). The CDR3 here is CASSDAPLAANTGELFF. In DNA form, the CDR3 reads TGCGCCAGCAGTGATGCCCCGCTAGCGGCGAACACCGGGGAGCTGTTTTTT.

V and J are TRBV10-2 and TRBJ1-3, with 7 bases identical to TRBD1. V was pared by 10 bases and J by 2 bases, with 8 bases of the junction left unmatched. The length of the CDR3 is 14 residues. CDR1 is WSHSY, CDR2 SAAADI, per germline. DNA for the CDR3: TGCGCCACCGTATCTACAGGGGCTGGAAACACCATATATTTT. Translating it yields CATVSTGAGNTIYF.